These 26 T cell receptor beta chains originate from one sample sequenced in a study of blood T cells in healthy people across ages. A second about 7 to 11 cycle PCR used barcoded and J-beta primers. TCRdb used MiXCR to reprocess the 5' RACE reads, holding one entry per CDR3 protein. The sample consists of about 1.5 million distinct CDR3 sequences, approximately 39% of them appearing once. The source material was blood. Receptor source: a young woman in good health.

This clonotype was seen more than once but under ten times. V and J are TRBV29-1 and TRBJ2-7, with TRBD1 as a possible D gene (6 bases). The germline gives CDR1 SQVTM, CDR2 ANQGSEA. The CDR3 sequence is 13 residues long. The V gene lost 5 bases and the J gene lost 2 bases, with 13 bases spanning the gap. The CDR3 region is CSVRGGFAYEQYF. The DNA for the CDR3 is TGCAGCGTTAGAGGGGGTTTCGCCTACGAGCAGTACTTC.

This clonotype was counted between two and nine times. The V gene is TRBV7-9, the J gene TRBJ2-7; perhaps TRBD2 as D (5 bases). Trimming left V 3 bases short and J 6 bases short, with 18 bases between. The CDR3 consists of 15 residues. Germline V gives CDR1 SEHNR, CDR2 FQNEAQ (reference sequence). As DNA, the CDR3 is TGTGCCAGCAGCTTTGAAGAGGGTCGAATGGTCGAGCAGTACTTC. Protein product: CASSFEEGRMVEQYF.

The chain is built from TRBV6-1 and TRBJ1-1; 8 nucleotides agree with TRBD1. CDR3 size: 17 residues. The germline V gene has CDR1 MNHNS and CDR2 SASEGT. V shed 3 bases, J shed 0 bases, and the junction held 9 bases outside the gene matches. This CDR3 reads CASSDQGQGKMNTEAFF. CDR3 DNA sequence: TGTGCCAGCAGTGACCAAGGACAGGGAAAAATGAACACTGAAGCTTTCTTT.

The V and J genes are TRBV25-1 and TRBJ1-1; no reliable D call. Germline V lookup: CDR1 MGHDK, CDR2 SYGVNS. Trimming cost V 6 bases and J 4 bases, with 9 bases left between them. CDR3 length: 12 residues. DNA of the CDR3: TGTGCCAGCAGCGTCTCCTTCACTGAAGCTTTCTTT. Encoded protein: CASSVSFTEAFF.

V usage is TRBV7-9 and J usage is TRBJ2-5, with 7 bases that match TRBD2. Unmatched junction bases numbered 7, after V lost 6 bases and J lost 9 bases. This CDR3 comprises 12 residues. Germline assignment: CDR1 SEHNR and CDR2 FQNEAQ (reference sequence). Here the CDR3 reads CASRTSQGPQYF. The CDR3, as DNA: TGTGCCAGCAGGACTAGCCAGGGCCCCCAGTACTTC.

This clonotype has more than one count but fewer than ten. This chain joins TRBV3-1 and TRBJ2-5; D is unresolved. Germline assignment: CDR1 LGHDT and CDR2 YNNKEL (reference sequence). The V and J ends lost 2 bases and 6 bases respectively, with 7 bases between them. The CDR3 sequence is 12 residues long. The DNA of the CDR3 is TGTGCCAGCAGCCAATCGTTCCAGACCCAGTACTTC. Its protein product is CASSQSFQTQYF.

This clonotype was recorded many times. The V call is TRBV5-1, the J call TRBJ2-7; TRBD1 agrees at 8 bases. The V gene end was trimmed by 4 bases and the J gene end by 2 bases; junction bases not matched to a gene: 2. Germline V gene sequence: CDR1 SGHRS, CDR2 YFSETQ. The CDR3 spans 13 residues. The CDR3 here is CASSRDRPYEQYF. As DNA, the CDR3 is TGCGCCAGCAGCAGGGACAGGCCCTACGAGCAGTACTTC.

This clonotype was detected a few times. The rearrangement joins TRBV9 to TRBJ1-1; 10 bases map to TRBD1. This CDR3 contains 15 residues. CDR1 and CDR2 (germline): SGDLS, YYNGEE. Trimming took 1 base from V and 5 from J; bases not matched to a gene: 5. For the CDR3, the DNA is TGTGCCAGCAGCGTATCGCGGACAGGGGGGACTGAAGCTTTCTTT. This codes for CASSVSRTGGTEAFF.

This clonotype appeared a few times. In DNA, the CDR3 is TGTGCCACCAGCAGAGATTTGGGCACCTTGGGTCAGCCCCAGCATTTT. Translation gives CATSRDLGTLGQPQHF. V gene TRBV15 combines with J gene TRBJ1-5; D call uncertain. The CDR3 consists of 16 residues. CDR1 is LNHNV, CDR2 YYDKDF, per germline (reference sequence). V was clipped by 0 bases and J by 6 bases, with 15 bases between them.

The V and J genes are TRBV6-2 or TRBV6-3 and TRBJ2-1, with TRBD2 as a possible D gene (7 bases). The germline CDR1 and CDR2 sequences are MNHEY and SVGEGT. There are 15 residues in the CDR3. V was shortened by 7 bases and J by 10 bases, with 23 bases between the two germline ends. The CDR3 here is CASTTGGGARREQFF. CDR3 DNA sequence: TGTGCCAGCACCACAGGTGGGGGGGCACGAAGAGAGCAGTTCTTC.

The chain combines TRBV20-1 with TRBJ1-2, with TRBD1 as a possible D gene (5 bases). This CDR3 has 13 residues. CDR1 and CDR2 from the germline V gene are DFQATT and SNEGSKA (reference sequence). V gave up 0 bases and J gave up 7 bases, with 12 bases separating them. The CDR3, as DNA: TGCAGTGCTAGAGATCAGGGCACGGGTGGCTACACCTTC. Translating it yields CSARDQGTGGYTF.

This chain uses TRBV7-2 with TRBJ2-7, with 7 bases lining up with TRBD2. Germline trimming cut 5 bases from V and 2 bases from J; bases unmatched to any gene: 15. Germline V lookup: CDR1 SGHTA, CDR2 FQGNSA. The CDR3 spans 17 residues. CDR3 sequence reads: CASSPSSAGAVPYEQYF. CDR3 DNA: TGTGCCAGCAGCCCCTCGTCTGCGGGAGCGGTCCCCTACGAGCAGTACTTC.

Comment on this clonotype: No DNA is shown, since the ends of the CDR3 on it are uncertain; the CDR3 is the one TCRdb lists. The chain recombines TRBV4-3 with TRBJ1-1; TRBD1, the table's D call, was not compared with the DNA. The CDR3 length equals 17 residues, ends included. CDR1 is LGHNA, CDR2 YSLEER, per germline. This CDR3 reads CASSQYFGGQRNTEAFF.

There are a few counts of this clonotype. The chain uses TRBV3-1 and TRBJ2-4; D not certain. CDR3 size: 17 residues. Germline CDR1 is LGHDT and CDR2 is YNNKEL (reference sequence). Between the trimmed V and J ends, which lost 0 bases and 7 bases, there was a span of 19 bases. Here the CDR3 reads CASSQELADTIDNIQYF. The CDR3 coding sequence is TGTGCCAGCAGCCAAGAATTGGCAGATACTATAGATAACATTCAGTACTTC.

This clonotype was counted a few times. The CDR3 region has the DNA TGCAGTGCTAGCGGGACTAGTGTCTACGAGCAGTACTTC. Its translation is CSASGTSVYEQYF. V and J are TRBV20-1 and TRBJ2-7; 8 positions match TRBD2. The V gene's germline CDR1 is DFQATT and CDR2 SNEGSKA (reference sequence). V shed 3 bases, J shed 3 bases, and the junction held 4 bases outside the gene matches. The CDR3 totals 13 residues.

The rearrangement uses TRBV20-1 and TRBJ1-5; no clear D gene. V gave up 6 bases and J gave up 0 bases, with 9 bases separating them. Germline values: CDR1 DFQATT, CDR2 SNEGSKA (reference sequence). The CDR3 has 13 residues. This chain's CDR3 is CSAHTDSNQPQHF. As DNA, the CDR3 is TGCAGTGCACATACAGATAGCAATCAGCCCCAGCATTTT.

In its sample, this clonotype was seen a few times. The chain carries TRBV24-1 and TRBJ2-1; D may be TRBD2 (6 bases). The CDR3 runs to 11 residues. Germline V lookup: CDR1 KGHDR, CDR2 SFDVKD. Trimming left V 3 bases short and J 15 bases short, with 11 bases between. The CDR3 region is CATSDGGEAFF. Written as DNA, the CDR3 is TGTGCCACCAGTGATGGCGGGGAGGCGTTCTTC.

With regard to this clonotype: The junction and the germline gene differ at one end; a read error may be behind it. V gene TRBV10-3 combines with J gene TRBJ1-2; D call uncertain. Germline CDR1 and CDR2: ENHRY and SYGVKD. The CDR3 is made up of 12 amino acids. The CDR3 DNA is TGTGCTATCAGTGATCTTAAGGATGGCTACACCTTC. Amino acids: CAISDLKDGYTF.

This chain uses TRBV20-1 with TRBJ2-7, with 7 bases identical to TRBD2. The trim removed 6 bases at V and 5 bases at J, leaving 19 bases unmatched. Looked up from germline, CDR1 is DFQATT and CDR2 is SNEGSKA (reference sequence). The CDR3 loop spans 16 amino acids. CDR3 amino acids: CSAPQRDHRYGNEQYF. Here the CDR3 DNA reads TGCAGTGCCCCGCAGCGGGACCACCGCTATGGGAACGAGCAGTACTTC.

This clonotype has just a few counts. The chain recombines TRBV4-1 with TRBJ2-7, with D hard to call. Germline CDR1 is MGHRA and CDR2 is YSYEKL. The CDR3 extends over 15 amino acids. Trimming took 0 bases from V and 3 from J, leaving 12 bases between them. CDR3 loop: CASSQDSRVGYEQYF. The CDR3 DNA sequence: TGCGCCAGCAGCCAAGATTCTCGAGTTGGCTACGAGCAGTACTTC.

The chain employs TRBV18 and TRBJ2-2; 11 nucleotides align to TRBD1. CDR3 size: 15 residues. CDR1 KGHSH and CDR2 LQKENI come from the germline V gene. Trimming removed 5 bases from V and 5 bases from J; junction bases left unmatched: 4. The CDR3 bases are TGTGCCAGCTCAGCGGACAGGGGGCGTACCGGGGAGCTGTTTTTT. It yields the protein CASSADRGRTGELFF.

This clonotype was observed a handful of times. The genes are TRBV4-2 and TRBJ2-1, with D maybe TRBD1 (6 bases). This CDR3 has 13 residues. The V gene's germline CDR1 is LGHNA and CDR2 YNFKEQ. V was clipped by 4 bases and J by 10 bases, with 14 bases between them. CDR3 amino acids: CASSLPRTVEQFF. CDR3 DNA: TGTGCCAGCAGCCTGCCGCGGACAGTCGAGCAGTTCTTC.

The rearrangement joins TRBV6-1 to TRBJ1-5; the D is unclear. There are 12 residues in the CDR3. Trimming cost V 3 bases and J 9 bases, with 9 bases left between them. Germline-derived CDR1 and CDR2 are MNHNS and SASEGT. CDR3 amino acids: CASSEKSLPQHF. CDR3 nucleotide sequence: TGTGCCAGCAGTGAGAAAAGTTTGCCCCAGCATTTT.

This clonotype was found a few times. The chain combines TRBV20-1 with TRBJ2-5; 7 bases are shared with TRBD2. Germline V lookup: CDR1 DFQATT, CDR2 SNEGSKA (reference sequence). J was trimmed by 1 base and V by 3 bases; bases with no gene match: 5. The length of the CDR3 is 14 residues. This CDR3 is CSASLGLVQETQYF. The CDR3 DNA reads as TGCAGTGCTAGCCTTGGACTAGTCCAAGAGACCCAGTACTTC.

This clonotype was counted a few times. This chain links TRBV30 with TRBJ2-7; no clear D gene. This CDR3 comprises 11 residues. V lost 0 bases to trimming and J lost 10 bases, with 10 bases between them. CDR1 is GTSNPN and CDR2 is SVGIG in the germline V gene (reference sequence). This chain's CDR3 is CAWSVGFTQYF. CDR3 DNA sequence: TGTGCCTGGAGTGTAGGGTTTACCCAGTACTTC.

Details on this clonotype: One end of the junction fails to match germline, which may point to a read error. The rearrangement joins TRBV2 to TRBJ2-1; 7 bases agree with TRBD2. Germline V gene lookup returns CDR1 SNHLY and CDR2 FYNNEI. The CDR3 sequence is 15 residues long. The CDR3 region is CASSEEAGQYNKQFF. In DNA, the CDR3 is TGTGCCAGCAGTGAAGAAGCGGGGCAATACAATAAGCAGTTCTTC.